One TCR beta chain is described in this entry. The sample originates from a study of blood T cell repertoires in COVID-19. As for the study in general: The origin of the acute and convalescent COVID-19 samples was the United States, Italy and Spain.

Looked up from germline, CDR1 is SGHTA and CDR2 is FQGNSA. The CDR3 is made up of 15 amino acids. V trimming: 2 bases; J trimming: 9 bases; junction bases outside the gene matches: 11. Clones were read by immunoSEQ multiplex PCR, and TCRdb kept only the in-frame ones, dropping some. The sample shows more than 65,000 clones, 75% to 90% of them seen only once. Input material: peripheral blood. This TCR was sampled from an elderly man with acute or convalescent COVID-19. The chain couples TRBV7-2 to TRBJ2-5, with 8 positions matching TRBD1. The CDR3 spells CASSLKRQGPKSQYF. The CDR3 bases are TGTGCCAGCAGCTTAAAGAGACAGGGGCCCAAGTCCCAGTACTTC. Drawing the rest from reference TRBV7-2 and TRBJ2-5, the complete variable domain is GAGVSQSPSNKVTEKGKDVELRCDPISGHTALYWYRQSLGQGLEFLIYFQGNSAPDKSGLPSDRFSAERTGGSVSTLTIQRTQQEDSAVYLCASSLKRQGPKSQYFGPGTRLLVL.